This TCR beta chain was retrieved from a study of blood T cells in healthy people across ages. This clonotype appeared many times. The antigen is unknown. The extraction recovered at least 6 micrograms of total RNA per sample. General study points: The fall in TCR beta diversity per million T cells was roughly linear with age. Long-lived donors had more naive CD4+ cells and higher diversity than aged donors.

A second about 7 to 11 cycle PCR used barcoded and J-beta primers. TCRdb passed the 5' RACE reads through MiXCR, listing each CDR3 protein once. This table has about 800,000 distinct CDR3 sequences, roughly 60% appearing once. This receptor was identified in a man under 40 in good health. Sequencing used blood.

The CDR3 DNA is TGTGCCAGCAGCTTAAATGGGGGGGAGACCCAGTACTTC. Protein: CASSLNGGETQYF. The chain recombines TRBV7-3 with TRBJ2-5; a possible D gene is TRBD2 (6 bases). Per the germline V gene, CDR1 is SGHTA and CDR2 is FQGTGA. The CDR3 has 13 residues. Trimming left V 1 base short and J 5 bases short, with 8 bases between.